This section outlines one T cell receptor (beta chain) sequence together with its context. This clone was seen just once. Its antigen has not been determined. Base qualities are not recorded, but no much larger clone differs from it by a single base. This record belongs to a study of blood T cell repertoires in COVID-19 (dated by TCRdb to about 2020). Broadly, across the study: Samples from collaborators originated in the United States, Italy and Spain and spanned both the acute and convalescent phases of COVID-19. The material from the prospective study consisted of cDNA or gDNA derived from T cells, B-cell-depleted T cells, or PBMCs. Deeply sampled blood TCRbeta repertoires from subjects exposed to, actively infected with, or recovered from COVID-19 were included in the dataset. A freely available public database, intended as a resource for researchers studying the immune response to SARS-CoV-2, is where the repertoires were released. Samples came from the ongoing ImmuneRACE study (first 160 participants) plus 1,254 subjects from 6 global collaborators. Sample metadata almost always included a de-identified subject ID, COVID-19 status, age in years and sex. Where available, HLA class I and class II types were taken from metadata supplied by the sample provider and were not determined by assay-based typing.

V has 0 bases trimmed and J has 7 bases trimmed; junction bases matching no gene number 7. Including cysteine and phenylalanine, the CDR3 has 16 amino acids. Only the CDR3 DNA is retained, 48 bases long and in frame from the first base. Study-level results and caveats: The quantity of clinical and demographic metadata differed by source and by participant and was supplied without curation.

Whole blood was collected in K2EDTA tubes by collaborating institutions according to the institutions' own protocols. For TCRbeta analysis, collaborators shipped samples in one of three forms: frozen whole blood, isolated PBMCs, or DNA extracted from either of those sample types. The immunoSEQ Assay, a bias-controlled multiplex PCR, was used to amplify TCRbeta CDR3 regions from genomic DNA. In the source study's methods: Nucleated cell counts per sample were estimated from amplification of reference gene primers within the assay. Sequence reads were collapsed and filtered to measure the absolute abundance of every unique TCRbeta CDR3 rearrangement. For each sample, productive Simpson clonality was calculated as the square root of Simpson's diversity index across productive rearrangements. TCRdb stores this immuneACCESS table with in-frame sequences only. Part of the clones is absent; in the studies checked, under half of the shortfall reflects unresolved V genes, and no reason is known for the rest. That table furnishes V, J and clone size, whereas the DNA furnished D and trimming. The sample table holds about 70,000 clones, of which around 87% were seen once. The ten largest make up roughly a tenth of the sample.

Sequenced material: peripheral blood. This clonotype originated in a young woman with acute or convalescent COVID-19. The V and J segments used are TRBV5-3 and TRBJ1-4, with TRBD1 identical over 9 junction bases. TRBV5-3 carries the ORF label, with uncertain function. The CDR3: CARSLGGTGGCEKLFF. The bases are TGTGCCAGAAGCTTGGGAGGTACAGGGGGCTGTGAAAAACTGTTTTTT.